This entry is about one T cell receptor beta chain. It lacks a known antigen. Within one base of it there is no much larger clone, and no base qualities were kept. This specimen belongs to a study of blood T cell repertoires in COVID-19 (dated by TCRdb to 2020 to 2022). With regard to the full study: The collaborator samples originated in the United States, Italy and Spain and spanned the acute and convalescent phases of COVID-19. The material from the prospective study consisted of cDNA or gDNA derived from T cells, B-cell-depleted T cells, or PBMCs. Subjects who had been exposed to COVID-19, were actively infected with it, or had recovered from it provided the deeply sampled blood TCRbeta repertoires that made up the dataset. A freely available public database, intended as a resource for researchers studying the immune response to SARS-CoV-2, is where the repertoires were released. Samples were obtained from the ongoing ImmuneRACE study (first 160 participants) and from some 1,300 subjects provided by 6 global collaborators. A de-identified subject ID, COVID-19 status, age in years and sex were almost always included in the sample metadata. HLA class I and class II types, where available, came from metadata supplied by the sample provider rather than from assay-based typing.

The collaborating institutions used their own protocols to collect whole blood in K2EDTA tubes. For TCRbeta analysis, collaborators shipped samples in one of three forms: frozen whole blood, isolated PBMCs, or DNA extracted from either of those sample types. Study-wide findings and limitations: The amount of clinical and demographic metadata varied by source and participant and was provided uncurated.

TCRbeta CDR3 regions were amplified from genomic DNA using the immunoSEQ Assay, a bias-controlled multiplex PCR. Per the source publication's procedure: The number of nucleated cells in each sample was estimated from the amplification of reference gene primers within the assay. Sequence reads were collapsed and filtered to measure the absolute abundance of every unique TCRbeta CDR3 rearrangement. For each sample, productive Simpson clonality was calculated as the square root of Simpson's diversity index across productive rearrangements. Entries here come from immuneACCESS through TCRdb and include only in-frame sequences with V and J called. Some clones fail to appear in such tables; in the studies checked, an unresolved V gene covers under half of the shortfall, and the cause of the remainder is unknown. Clone size and the V and J calls come from that table; the DNA yielded D and trimming. The sample records around 230,000 clones, about 80% of which are singletons. The top ten clones comprise roughly 9.6% of the sample.

CDR1 and CDR2, looked up from the germline V gene (reference sequence), are LGHDT and YNNKEL. V loses 3 bases at its end and J loses 3 bases; junction bases beyond the gene matches: 1. The CDR3, from cysteine to phenylalanine, totals 13 residues. The retained sequence is limited to the CDR3, 39 bases, with the frame set at the first base. Sequenced sample: peripheral blood. The receptor chain draws on TRBV3-1 (or the pseudogene TRBV3-2) and TRBJ2-7; 8 of the junction bases match TRBD1. This TCR was recovered from a woman aged 80 or older with acute or convalescent COVID-19. The bases read TGTGCCAGCAGCCAGACAGGGGTCTACGAGCAGTACTTC. Its translation is CASSQTGVYEQYF.